This entry lists 20 T cell receptor beta chains sequenced from one sample in a study of shared clonotypes between healthy human individuals. Naive CD8 isolation took CD45RO-negative cells positively selected for CCR7 and excluded terminally differentiated effector memory CD45RA+ cells. TCRdb's table, derived via immunoSEQ multiplex PCR, lists solely in-frame clones and lacks some. This table has about 580,000 clones, 95% to 98% appearing once. The specimen sequenced was naive CD8+ T cells sorted from blood. All receptors derive from a young man in good health.

The chain is built from TRBV4-1 and TRBJ1-5; D remains unclear. CDR3 size: 14 residues. Trimming pared 0 bases from V and 0 bases from J, leaving 3 bases between. Germline CDR1 and CDR2: MGHRA and YSYEKL. CDR3 DNA: TGCGCCAGCAGCCAAGATGTTAGCAATCAGCCCCAGCATTTT. Translation: CASSQDVSNQPQHF.

The chain recombines TRBV10-3 with TRBJ1-5, with D unresolved. The ends were cut back, 2 bases at V and 6 bases at J, with 5 bases in the middle. Germline lookup yields CDR1 ENHRY and CDR2 SYGVKD. The CDR3 contains 12 residues. CDR3 in amino acids: CAISEPSQPQHF. Written as DNA, the CDR3 is TGTGCCATCAGTGAGCCCAGTCAGCCCCAGCATTTT.

The chain recombines TRBV5-1 with TRBJ1-1, with D uncertain. This CDR3 is built from 12 residues. V was shortened by 4 bases and J by 1 base, with 5 bases between the two germline ends. The germline V gene encodes CDR1 SGHRS and CDR2 YFSETQ. The CDR3 DNA sequence: TGCGCCAGCAGCGAAACGAACACTGAAGCTTTCTTT. It yields the protein CASSETNTEAFF.

CDR3 region: CASSLGSSQPQHF. The CDR3 DNA follows: TGTGCCAGCAGTTTGGGCAGTTCTCAGCCCCAGCATTTT. The rearrangement links TRBV6-5 to TRBJ1-5; D is unclear. V was clipped by 4 bases and J by 6 bases, with 10 bases between them. The CDR3 has 13 amino acids. Germline lookup yields CDR1 MNHEY and CDR2 SVGAGI.

J is TRBJ2-2 and V is TRBV7-8, with TRBD2 as a possible D gene (6 bases). Per germline, CDR1 SGHVS and CDR2 FQNEAQ. This CDR3 has 13 amino acids. Trimming pared 2 bases from V and 9 bases from J, leaving 10 bases between. For the CDR3, the DNA is TGTGCCAGCAGCTTACTTACTAGCTGGGAGCTGTTTTTT. Protein: CASSLLTSWELFF.

CDR3 loop: CASSQGLAGVSEQFF. DNA for the CDR3: TGTGCCAGCAGTCAGGGACTAGCGGGAGTCAGTGAGCAGTTCTTC. The chain recombines TRBV27 with TRBJ2-1, with TRBD2 identical over 14 bases. This CDR3 spans 15 amino acids. The V gene's germline CDR1 is MNHEY and CDR2 SMNVEV (reference sequence). With V trimmed by 5 bases and J by 9 bases, 6 bases remained unmatched.

The rearrangement joins TRBV7-6 to TRBJ2-1, with TRBD1 as a possible D gene (6 bases). Germline loops: CDR1 SGHVS, CDR2 FNYEAQ. V lost 1 base and J lost 9, with 7 bases in between. The CDR3 covers 12 residues. CDR3 amino acids: CASSLEGGEQFF. CDR3 in DNA: TGTGCCAGCAGCTTAGAAGGGGGTGAGCAGTTCTTC.

The rearrangement uses TRBV2 and TRBJ2-5; D unresolved. The V gene lost 8 bases and the J gene lost 3 bases, with 13 bases spanning the gap. CDR3 size: 13 residues. Looked up from germline, CDR1 is SNHLY and CDR2 is FYNNEI. The CDR3 DNA sequence: TGTGCCAGCCATGGGCAGTTTGAAGAGACCCAGTACTTC. Protein: CASHGQFEETQYF.

The rearrangement links TRBV7-9 to TRBJ2-2; no firm D call. Trimming stripped 4 bases from V and 1 base from J, with 7 bases between. The CDR3 loop spans 14 amino acids. Germline CDR1 SEHNR, CDR2 FQNEAQ (reference sequence). The CDR3 region is CASSSDGNTGELFF. The CDR3 bases are TGTGCCAGCAGCTCGGACGGGAACACCGGGGAGCTGTTTTTT.

The chain links TRBV27 to TRBJ2-7; D gene uncertain. V was clipped by 4 bases and J by 7 bases, with 14 bases between them. The CDR3 sequence is 13 residues long. Germline loops: CDR1 MNHEY, CDR2 SMNVEV (reference sequence). The CDR3 loop reads CASSSRLLREQYF. As DNA, the CDR3 is TGTGCCAGCAGTTCTAGACTCCTGAGGGAGCAGTACTTC.

This chain links TRBV9 with TRBJ2-7; the D gene is possibly TRBD1 (6 bases). V lost 2 bases and J 0 bases, leaving 15 bases between the germline ends. Germline-derived CDR1 and CDR2 are SGDLS and YYNGEE. This CDR3 has 16 amino acids. The CDR3 coding sequence is TGTGCCAGCAGCGTCGATTCGGACAGACGCTCCTACGAGCAGTACTTC. Translation gives CASSVDSDRRSYEQYF.

V and J are TRBV11-2 and TRBJ2-5, with D possibly matching TRBD2 (6 bases). The CDR3 sequence is 16 residues long. The V end lost 1 base, the J end lost 0 bases, and 12 bases lay between the germline ends. Per the germline V gene, CDR1 is SGHAT and CDR2 is FQNNGV. The CDR3 is CASSLVGGAYQETQYF. CDR3 nucleotides: TGTGCCAGCAGCTTAGTGGGCGGGGCGTACCAAGAGACCCAGTACTTC.

This chain uses TRBV5-4 with TRBJ2-5, with D tentatively TRBD1 (7 bases). The CDR3 extends over 13 amino acids. CDR1 is SGHNT and CDR2 is YYREEE in the germline V gene (reference sequence). V was cut by 5 bases and J by 3 bases, with 11 bases left in between. The CDR3 nucleotides read TGTGCCAGCAGAACAGGGGAGGAAGAGACCCAGTACTTC. Encoded protein: CASRTGEEETQYF.

With respect to this clone: Other DNA sequences in the sample encode the same CDR3. This chain links TRBV29-1 with TRBJ2-7, with D unresolved. Germline CDR1 and CDR2: SQVTM and ANQGSEA. The CDR3 covers 12 residues. V was clipped by 1 base and J by 2 bases, with 6 bases between them. The CDR3 nucleotides read TGCAGCGTTGAAGGGTCAACCTACGAGCAGTACTTC. This sequence encodes CSVEGSTYEQYF.

The J gene is TRBJ2-7, the V gene TRBV5-6; 8 bases are a match to TRBD1. V lost 3 bases to trimming and J lost 0 bases; unmatched junction nucleotides: 11. Germline V gene sequence: CDR1 SGHDT, CDR2 YYEEEE. The CDR3 consists of 17 residues. In nucleotides, the CDR3 is TGTGCCAGCAGCTCCATACCGCGGACAGGGAGCTCCTACGAGCAGTACTTC. Its translation is CASSSIPRTGSSYEQYF.

The J gene is TRBJ1-5, the V gene TRBV27; tentatively, D is TRBD1 (6 bases). Trimming removed 1 base from V and 2 bases from J, with 12 bases in between. CDR3 length: 16 amino acids. Germline loops: CDR1 MNHEY, CDR2 SMNVEV (reference sequence). The CDR3 spells CASSLLGGIGNQPQHF. CDR3 DNA: TGTGCCAGCAGTTTATTGGGGGGCATTGGCAATCAGCCCCAGCATTTT.

The chain is built from TRBV7-2 and TRBJ2-7; weak D call: TRBD2 (6 bases). CDR3 length: 14 residues. The V gene's germline CDR1 is SGHTA and CDR2 FQGNSA. Trimming cost V 0 bases and J 5 bases, with 11 bases left between them. DNA for the CDR3: TGTGCCAGCAGCTTAGCGGCGGGAAAGGACGAGCAGTACTTC. Its translation: CASSLAAGKDEQYF.

With regard to this clone: Other nucleotide sequences in the sample specify the same CDR3. The rearrangement links TRBV5-1 to TRBJ2-7; a possible D gene is TRBD1 (5 bases). Germline CDR1 and CDR2: SGHRS and YFSETQ. This CDR3 is built from 14 residues. The V end was cut by 0 bases, the J end by 2 bases, with 9 bases between. This CDR3 reads CASSLGAGTYEQYF. In DNA, the CDR3 is TGCGCCAGCAGCTTGGGGGCAGGGACCTACGAGCAGTACTTC.

The chain combines TRBV2 with TRBJ1-5, with 7 bases lining up with TRBD1. CDR3 length equals 12 residues. Germline V lookup: CDR1 SNHLY, CDR2 FYNNEI. Germline trimming cut 8 bases from V and 5 bases from J; bases unmatched to any gene: 3. The CDR3 spells CASRQGDQPQHF. Written as DNA, the CDR3 is TGTGCCAGCCGACAGGGCGATCAGCCCCAGCATTTT.

The V gene is TRBV18, the J gene TRBJ2-7, with TRBD2 identical over 9 bases. V gave up 8 bases and J gave up 2 bases; unmatched junction bases: 10. This CDR3 is built from 15 residues. CDR1 is KGHSH, CDR2 LQKENI, per germline. DNA of the CDR3: TGTGCCAGCCGGGGGGCTAGCGGGACCCCCTACGAGCAGTACTTC. It yields the protein CASRGASGTPYEQYF.